This T cell receptor beta chain was profiled in a study of T cell clonality in common variable immunodeficiency. This clone was recorded at least ten times. Antigen: not known. Read sequence stops 3 residues before the CDR3 end, and the germline J gene provides the missing end. This CDR3 contains 14 residues. Trimming removed 4 bases from V and 4 bases from J, with 12 bases in between. The germline gives CDR1 SGHDT, CDR2 YYEEEE. Some clones are missing from TCRdb's copy, which holds only in-frame ones; the method was immunoSEQ multiplex PCR. The specimen has about 26,000 clones, none found just once. Study-level points and caveats: Common variable immunodeficiency TCR beta sequences reportedly had fewer deletions and N-nucleotide insertions. The cause of increased CVID clonality remains unclear without subpopulation sequencing. Compared with healthy controls, CVID subjects showed increased TCRbeta clonality, mostly in about a third. Compared with controls, CVID subjects had fewer shared TCRbeta clones.

The sequence was obtained from a human donor with common variable immunodeficiency. V is TRBV5-6 and J is TRBJ1-5, with a tentative D call TRBD1 (5 bases). Sequences were obtained from peripheral blood mononuclear cells. CDR3 region: CASSKTESNQPQHF. Incomplete CDR3 DNA: TGTGCCAGCAGCAAGACAGAATCTAATCAGCCC.